The 31 T cell receptor beta chains below all came from one sample that was sequenced in a study of blood T cell repertoires in COVID-19. The table came from immunoSEQ multiplex PCR; TCRdb's copy has only in-frame clones and leaves some out. The data hold about 670,000 clones, with 80% to 90% observed a single time. Sequencing used peripheral blood. These receptors came from a woman in her late teens or twenties with acute or convalescent COVID-19.

This clone was counted once. The chain joins TRBV2 to TRBJ1-6, with TRBD1 matching over 8 bases. The CDR3 is 14 residues long. Germline values: CDR1 SNHLY, CDR2 FYNNEI. The V gene end was trimmed by 5 bases and the J gene end by 11 bases; junction bases not matched to a gene: 8. As DNA, the CDR3 is TGTGCCAGCAGTACGGGACAGGACTTTCCACCCCTCCACTTT. Residues: CASSTGQDFPPLHF.

About this clone itself: Other nucleotide sequences from this sample produce the same CDR3. The V call is TRBV6-5, the J call TRBJ1-2; possibly TRBD1 for D (5 bases). V lost 6 bases and J lost 4, with 9 bases in between. CDR1 is MNHEY, CDR2 SVGAGI, per germline. The CDR3 runs to 12 residues. The CDR3 nucleotides are TGTGCCAGCAGCATCGGGGGCTATGGCTACACCTTC. Translating gives CASSIGGYGYTF.

This clone was seen once. The chain couples TRBV5-5 to TRBJ1-2; 9 bases are shared with TRBD1. The germline CDR1 and CDR2 sequences are SGHKS and YYEKEE (reference sequence). The junction had 10 bases not matched to a gene; V was cut back by 3 bases and J by 7 bases. This CDR3 contains 15 residues. In nucleotides, the CDR3 is TGTGCCAGCAGCTGGACAGGGGACTCCTGGAGTGGCTACACCTTC. This sequence encodes CASSWTGDSWSGYTF.

J is TRBJ1-1 and V is TRBV19; no clear D gene. Germline V gene data show CDR1 as LNHDA and CDR2 as SQIVND (reference sequence). Trimming removed 7 bases from V and 1 base from J, with 10 bases in between. This CDR3 spans 13 amino acids. CDR3 bases: TGTGCCAGTAAACGGACTCGGAACACTGAAGCTTTCTTT. Amino acids: CASKRTRNTEAFF.

The chain joins TRBV9 to TRBJ1-2; 7 nucleotides align to TRBD1. The V and J ends lost 0 bases and 4 bases, in that order; junction bases with no gene match: 12. The V gene's germline CDR1 is SGDLS and CDR2 YYNGEE. This CDR3 has 17 residues. The CDR3 region has the DNA TGTGCCAGCAGCGTAGAAAAGTATCCAGGGGGTATCTATGGCTACACCTTC. Amino acids: CASSVEKYPGGIYGYTF. The full variable domain, its missing parts supplied by reference TRBV9 and TRBJ1-2, is DSGVTQTPKHLITATGQRVTLRCSPRSGDLSVYWYQQSLDQGLQFLIQYYNGEERAKGNILERFSAQQFPDLHSELNLSSLELGDSALYFCASSVEKYPGGIYGYTFGSGTRLTVV.

The chain is built from TRBV7-8 and TRBJ2-5; D possibly corresponds to TRBD2 (5 bases). Trimming removed 5 bases from V and 1 base from J, with 8 bases in between. CDR1 is SGHVS and CDR2 is FQNEAQ in the germline V gene. This CDR3 is 13 amino acids long. The CDR3 coding sequence is TGTGCCAGCAGCCGGAGCGGCCAAGAGACCCAGTACTTC. Its protein is CASSRSGQETQYF. Together with reference TRBV7-8 and TRBJ2-5, the CDR3 gives the full variable domain: GAGVSQSPRYKVAKRGQDVALRCDPISGHVSLFWYQQALGQGPEFLTYFQNEAQLDKSGLPSDRFFAERPEGSVSTLKIQRTQQEDSAVYLCASSRSGQETQYFGPGTRLLVL.

The genes are TRBV7-8 and TRBJ1-1; 9 bases match TRBD1. V lost 1 base and J lost 0; bases outside the gene matches: 3. Germline CDR1 and CDR2: SGHVS and FQNEAQ. This CDR3 is built from 16 residues. CDR3 sequence reads: CASSLGTGAMNTEAFF. The DNA for the CDR3 is TGTGCCAGCAGCTTAGGGACAGGGGCGATGAACACTGAAGCTTTCTTT.

Here the CDR3 reads CASITERGSYYF. CDR3 DNA: TGTGCCAGCATCACTGAGCGGGGGAGTTACTATTTT. J is TRBJ2-3 and V is TRBV5-4; TRBD2 aligns across 8 bases. Germline CDR1 SGHNT, CDR2 YYREEE (reference sequence). CDR3 length equals 12 residues. Unmatched junction bases numbered 12, after V lost 6 bases and J lost 15 bases. The whole variable domain, remainder taken from reference TRBV5-4 and TRBJ2-3, is ETGVTQSPTHLIKTRGQQVTLRCSSQSGHNTVSWYQQALGQGPQFIFQYYREEENGRGNFPPRFSGLQFPNYSSELNVNALELDDSALYLCASITERGSYYFGPGTRLTVL.

J is TRBJ1-6 and V is TRBV6-4; 7 bases align to TRBD1. CDR1 is MRHNA and CDR2 is SNTAGT in the germline V gene. The V and J ends lost 3 bases and 6 bases, in that order; junction bases with no gene match: 5. The CDR3 is 15 amino acids. CDR3 sequence: CASSDDPGGNSPLHF. The CDR3, as DNA: TGTGCCAGCAGTGATGACCCAGGGGGTAATTCACCCCTCCACTTT.

The CDR3 protein is CASSPGDGTQYF. The CDR3 DNA follows: TGTGCCAGCAGCCCGGGGGACGGTACGCAGTATTTT. V gene TRBV5-6 combines with J gene TRBJ2-3; tentatively, D is TRBD2 (6 bases). The CDR3 has 12 amino acids. Germline assignment: CDR1 SGHDT and CDR2 YYEEEE. Between the trimmed V and J ends, which lost 4 bases and 8 bases, there was a span of 11 bases.

This chain connects TRBV7-8 to TRBJ2-7, with 8 bases lining up with TRBD2. Germline CDR1 reads SGHVS; CDR2 reads FQNEAQ. The V and J ends lost 3 bases and 2 bases, in that order; junction bases with no gene match: 6. The CDR3 spans 15 residues. CDR3 sequence reads: CASSFQLGGAYEQYF. CDR3 sequence (DNA): TGTGCCAGCAGCTTTCAACTCGGGGGGGCCTACGAGCAGTACTTC.

This rearrangement joins TRBV3-1 (or the pseudogene TRBV3-2) to TRBJ1-2, with 7 bases fitting TRBD1. The CDR3 has 16 residues. The junction had 16 bases not matched to a gene; V was cut back by 5 bases and J by 7 bases. Looked up from germline, CDR1 is LGHDT and CDR2 is YNNKEL (reference sequence). CDR3: CASSTILTGDLAGYTF. CDR3 DNA: TGTGCCAGCAGCACCATACTTACAGGGGATCTAGCTGGCTACACCTTC.

This chain links TRBV4-1 with TRBJ2-5; perhaps TRBD2 as D (6 bases). The ends were cut back, 1 base at V and 1 base at J, with 10 bases in the middle. CDR3 length: 15 amino acids. CDR1 and CDR2 (germline): MGHRA, YSYEKL. The CDR3 coding sequence is TGCGCCAGCAGCCAAGTTTCTAGCGCCCAAGAGACCCAGTACTTC. Amino acids: CASSQVSSAQETQYF.

The chain couples TRBV6-4 to TRBJ2-1, with TRBD1 matching 7 bases. V lost 6 bases to trimming and J lost 9 bases; unmatched junction nucleotides: 14. The CDR3 totals 15 residues. The V gene's germline CDR1 is MRHNA and CDR2 SNTAGT. DNA for the CDR3: TGTGCCAGCAGAGCCGGGACAGCCACAATTTCTGAGCAGTTCTTC. Its protein product is CASRAGTATISEQFF.

The chain has TRBV5-1 and TRBJ1-1; possibly TRBD1 for D (6 bases). Per germline, CDR1 SGHRS and CDR2 YFSETQ. The CDR3 runs to 21 residues. Trimming removed 1 base at V and 0 bases at J, with 28 bases between. The CDR3, as DNA: TGCGCCAGCAGCTTGCCCCCGGCGACAGGTCCCCTCTTGTCCGTGAACACTGAAGCTTTCTTT. The encoded protein is CASSLPPATGPLLSVNTEAFF.

This rearrangement joins TRBV27 to TRBJ1-6, with 8 bases lining up with TRBD1. V was pared by 6 bases and J by 10 bases, with 2 bases of the junction left unmatched. CDR3 length: 12 residues. Germline V gives CDR1 MNHEY, CDR2 SMNVEV (reference sequence). Written as DNA, the CDR3 is TGTGCCAGCAGGACAGGGGAGTCACCCCTCCACTTT. This codes for CASRTGESPLHF.

The chain joins TRBV19 to TRBJ1-1, with D perhaps TRBD1 (5 bases). The germline gives CDR1 LNHDA, CDR2 SQIVND (reference sequence). Between the trimmed V and J ends, which lost 5 bases and 4 bases, there was a span of 14 bases. The CDR3 is made up of 14 amino acids. DNA of the CDR3: TGTGCCAGTAGTCTGGACATTCGTGGCACTGAAGCTTTCTTT. This translates into CASSLDIRGTEAFF. Using reference TRBV19 and TRBJ1-1 for the parts outside the CDR3, the full variable domain is DGGITQSPKYLFRKEGQNVTLSCEQNLNHDAMYWYRQDPGQGLRLIYYSQIVNDFQKGDIAEGYSVSREKKESFPLTVTSAQKNPTAFYLCASSLDIRGTEAFFGQGTRLTVV.

This clone was recorded a few times. V gene TRBV5-4 combines with J gene TRBJ2-7, with unresolved D. Germline-derived CDR1 and CDR2 are SGHNT and YYREEE (reference sequence). V was trimmed by 0 bases and J by 0 bases, leaving 10 bases between them. CDR3 length: 15 residues. The CDR3 DNA reads TGTGCCAGCAGCTTGGGGCCCCGGAGCTCCTACGAGCAGTACTTC. Protein sequence: CASSLGPRSSYEQYF. The variable domain in full, completed from reference TRBV5-4 and TRBJ2-7, reads ETGVTQSPTHLIKTRGQQVTLRCSSQSGHNTVSWYQQALGQGPQFIFQYYREEENGRGNFPPRFSGLQFPNYSSELNVNALELDDSALYLCASSLGPRSSYEQYFGPGTRLTVT.

This clone has just one count. The chain uses TRBV18 and TRBJ2-7, with D perhaps TRBD2 (6 bases). The CDR3 runs 15 residues. Trimming stripped 1 base from V and 4 bases from J, with 14 bases between. Germline V gene sequence: CDR1 KGHSH, CDR2 LQKENI. Here the CDR3 DNA reads TGTGCCAGCTCACCACAGGAGGGCCCTGGGTACGAGCAGTACTTC. Translating gives CASSPQEGPGYEQYF. Using reference TRBV18 and TRBJ2-7 for the parts outside the CDR3, the full variable domain is NAGVMQNPRHLVRRRGQEARLRCSPMKGHSHVYWYRQLPEEGLKFMVYLQKENIIDESGMPKERFSAEFPKEGPSILRIQQVVRGDSAAYFCASSPQEGPGYEQYFGPGTRLTVT.

J is TRBJ1-2 and V is TRBV6-1; possible D gene TRBD1, 6 bases. The CDR3 extends over 14 amino acids. CDR1 is MNHNS and CDR2 is SASEGT in the germline V gene. V gave up 2 bases and J gave up 4 bases, with 11 bases separating them. CDR3 protein: CASSERGGGYGYTF. The CDR3 nucleotides read TGTGCCAGCAGTGAAAGGGGGGGCGGCTATGGCTACACCTTC.

The V gene is TRBV6-5, the J gene TRBJ1-6; the match to TRBD1 covers 7 bases. This CDR3 spans 16 amino acids. Germline lookup yields CDR1 MNHEY and CDR2 SVGAGI. The V and J ends lost 2 bases and 7 bases, in that order; junction bases with no gene match: 8. The CDR3 is CASSYANRGLNSPLHF. In nucleotides, the CDR3 is TGTGCCAGCAGTTACGCGAATAGGGGGCTGAATTCACCCCTCCACTTT.

In this sample, this clone turned up a few times. The genes are TRBV7-9 and TRBJ2-7; D is perhaps TRBD1 (7 bases). V shed 1 base and J shed 11 bases, with 12 bases lying between them. Looked up from germline, CDR1 is SEHNR and CDR2 is FQNEAQ (reference sequence). The CDR3 extends over 12 amino acids. CDR3 protein: CASSLEGRGEYF. In DNA, the CDR3 is TGTGCCAGCAGCTTAGAGGGCAGGGGGGAGTACTTC.

The V call is TRBV9, the J call TRBJ1-2; 9 bases match TRBD1. Germline trimming cut 1 base from V and 2 bases from J; bases unmatched to any gene: 15. There are 19 residues in the CDR3. Germline CDR1 is SGDLS and CDR2 is YYNGEE. Here the CDR3 reads CASSVTASGQGQFNYGYTF. As DNA, the CDR3 is TGTGCCAGCAGCGTAACGGCTTCGGGACAGGGTCAATTCAACTATGGCTACACCTTC.

This clone was seen a single time. The chain has TRBV12-5 and TRBJ1-4; 7 positions match TRBD1. The CDR3 is 14 residues long. Germline V lookup: CDR1 LGHNT, CDR2 FRNRAP. V gave up 5 bases and J gave up 2 bases; unmatched junction bases: 2. CDR3 sequence (DNA): TGTGCTAGTGGTATACAGGGGACTAATGAAAAACTGTTTTTT. It specifies CASGIQGTNEKLFF.

The V and J genes are TRBV18 and TRBJ1-4, with a weak D call TRBD1 (5 bases). Germline-derived CDR1 and CDR2 are KGHSH and LQKENI. V dropped 6 bases and J dropped 0 bases, with 11 bases sitting between them. CDR3 length: 15 amino acids. The CDR3 DNA follows: TGTGCCAGCTCCCCAGGGCAGGCAACTAATGAAAAACTGTTTTTT. Its translation: CASSPGQATNEKLFF. Using reference TRBV18 and TRBJ1-4 for the parts outside the CDR3, the full variable domain is NAGVMQNPRHLVRRRGQEARLRCSPMKGHSHVYWYRQLPEEGLKFMVYLQKENIIDESGMPKERFSAEFPKEGPSILRIQQVVRGDSAAYFCASSPGQATNEKLFFGSGTQLSVL.

The V gene is TRBV2, the J gene TRBJ1-1, with no clear D. CDR3 length: 14 residues. Trimming removed 6 bases at V and 6 bases at J, with 17 bases between. Germline CDR1 and CDR2: SNHLY and FYNNEI. The chain's CDR3 is CASSVENELSEAFF. DNA of the CDR3: TGTGCCAGCAGCGTAGAGAACGAACTATCTGAAGCTTTCTTT.

The J gene is TRBJ2-1, the V gene TRBV7-2; 15 positions agree with TRBD2. V was pared by 1 base and J by 6 bases, with 7 bases of the junction left unmatched. The CDR3 covers 18 residues. Germline lookup yields CDR1 SGHTA and CDR2 FQGNSA. Here the CDR3 reads CASSLDGLAGGWRNEQFF. CDR3 nucleotides: TGTGCCAGCAGCTTAGACGGACTAGCGGGGGGGTGGCGCAATGAGCAGTTCTTC.

In this sample, this clone turned up once. The V and J genes are TRBV6-5 and TRBJ1-2; D uncertain. Germline CDR1 MNHEY, CDR2 SVGAGI. The CDR3 is 14 residues long. V was pared by 7 bases and J by 3 bases, with 15 bases between. The CDR3 sequence: CASIPPWSDYGYTF. In DNA form, the CDR3 reads TGTGCCAGCATTCCCCCGTGGAGTGACTATGGCTACACCTTC.

The chain has TRBV5-1 and TRBJ2-3; D is unresolved. The V gene's germline CDR1 is SGHRS and CDR2 YFSETQ. The CDR3 length is 14 residues. Trimming removed 0 bases at V and 3 bases at J, with 8 bases between. In nucleotides, the CDR3 is TGCGCCAGCAGCTTGGGCCCCGGGACAGATACGCAGTATTTT. Its translation: CASSLGPGTDTQYF.

The CDR3 nucleotides read TGTGCCAGCAGCAAAGTGGGGGACAGTGACTCTAATGAAAAACTGTTTTTT. Translating it yields CASSKVGDSDSNEKLFF. V usage is TRBV21-1 and J usage is TRBJ1-4; the DNA was not used to check the table's D call, TRBD1. TRBV21-1 is termed a pseudogene. CDR3 length: 17 residues.

The rearrangement joins TRBV7-8 to TRBJ2-7, with 10 positions matching TRBD1. The CDR3 has 14 residues. Germline-derived CDR1 and CDR2 are SGHVS and FQNEAQ. V gave up 5 bases and J gave up 4 bases; unmatched junction bases: 5. For the CDR3, the DNA is TGTGCCAGCAGCCATTCGGGACAGGGGTACGAGCAGTACTTC. Translation: CASSHSGQGYEQYF. The full variable domain, in which reference TRBV7-8 and TRBJ2-7 provide the parts outside the CDR3, is GAGVSQSPRYKVAKRGQDVALRCDPISGHVSLFWYQQALGQGPEFLTYFQNEAQLDKSGLPSDRFFAERPEGSVSTLKIQRTQQEDSAVYLCASSHSGQGYEQYFGPGTRLTVT.